These 21 T cell receptor beta chains were sequenced from one sample in a study of TIL therapy for anti-PD-1-resistant metastatic lung cancer. The sample's time point: pre-treatment sample, taken before nivolumab and TIL therapy. Sequencing used immunoSEQ v3. Measured with immunoSEQ multiplex PCR; TCRdb has only the in-frame clones, and not every one. This sample carries tens of thousands of clones, roughly 84% of them seen once, and the ten largest clones take 2% to 3%. This sample comprised blood, obtained at baseline. Receptors originate from a person aged 25 to 79 with non-small cell lung cancer.

V gene TRBV19 combines with J gene TRBJ1-1; D may be TRBD1 (6 bases). The germline V gene has CDR1 LNHDA and CDR2 SQIVND (reference sequence). This CDR3 has 13 residues. V was pared by 4 bases and J by 6 bases, with 12 bases between. The CDR3 nucleotides are TGTGCCAGTAGTACATACGGACAGCCTGAAGCTTTCTTT. Amino acid sequence: CASSTYGQPEAFF.

V usage is TRBV10-2 and J usage is TRBJ1-3, with a weak D call TRBD1 (5 bases). Germline V gene lookup returns CDR1 WSHSY and CDR2 SAAADI. The CDR3 length is 14 residues. V shed 0 bases and J shed 6 bases, with 9 bases lying between them. The CDR3 nucleotides read TGCGCCAGCAGTGAGTCGGGGGTCCCAAACACCATATATTTT. This gives the protein CASSESGVPNTIYF.

V usage is TRBV27 and J usage is TRBJ1-1; D uncertain. Germline CDR1 MNHEY, CDR2 SMNVEV (reference sequence). The CDR3 has 14 residues. Deletions cut 3 bases from V and 0 bases from J, with 8 bases between. CDR3 bases: TGTGCCAGCAGTTTGGCGGCTATGAACACTGAAGCTTTCTTT. Its protein is CASSLAAMNTEAFF.

This clone has a single count. This chain joins TRBV27 and TRBJ1-1; D gene uncertain. Germline CDR1 and CDR2: MNHEY and SMNVEV (reference sequence). V lost 0 bases and J 2 bases, leaving 10 bases between the germline ends. The CDR3 covers 15 residues. The CDR3 sequence is CASSLSRDSNTEAFF. Written as DNA, the CDR3 is TGTGCCAGCAGTTTATCACGGGATTCCAACACTGAAGCTTTCTTT.

The rearrangement joins TRBV4-1 to TRBJ2-7; D call uncertain. Trimming stripped 0 bases from V and 6 bases from J, with 15 bases between. CDR1 is MGHRA, CDR2 YSYEKL, per germline. The CDR3 extends over 15 amino acids. CDR3: CASSQEEFADSEQYF. CDR3 DNA: TGCGCCAGCAGCCAAGAAGAGTTCGCTGATTCCGAGCAGTACTTC.

V usage is TRBV24-1 and J usage is TRBJ2-3, with 11 bases fitting TRBD2. J gave up 5 bases and V 3 bases, and 6 bases lay outside the gene matches. Looked up from germline, CDR1 is KGHDR and CDR2 is SFDVKD. This CDR3 region has 16 residues. CDR3 DNA sequence: TGTGCCACCAGTGATCCACTAGCGGGAGATCTAGATACGCAGTATTTT. It is translated as CATSDPLAGDLDTQYF.

The rearrangement links TRBV11-3 to TRBJ2-7, with D perhaps matching TRBD2 (5 bases). CDR3 length: 12 residues. The germline V gene encodes CDR1 SGHNT and CDR2 YENEEA. Trimming stripped 2 bases from V and 12 bases from J, with 14 bases between. In DNA form, the CDR3 reads TGTGCCAGCAGCTTATCCGGCGGGTTACGGTACTTC. It translates to CASSLSGGLRYF.

This chain joins TRBV5-6 and TRBJ2-7, with TRBD1 matching over 12 bases. The CDR3 sequence is 16 residues long. J lost 4 bases, V lost 4 bases, and 9 bases had no gene match. Germline V gives CDR1 SGHDT, CDR2 YYEEEE. CDR3: CASSPGTGGGNYEQYF. CDR3 sequence (DNA): TGTGCCAGCAGCCCAGGGACAGGGGGCGGCAATTACGAGCAGTACTTC.

The chain combines TRBV5-1 with TRBJ2-3; 10 bases are a match to TRBD2. The CDR3 runs to 14 residues. J lost 4 bases, V lost 4 bases, and 3 bases had no gene match. Germline values: CDR1 SGHRS, CDR2 YFSETQ. CDR3: CASSGTSVADTQYF. The CDR3 DNA is TGCGCCAGCAGCGGGACTAGCGTCGCAGATACGCAGTATTTT.

This chain uses TRBV27 with TRBJ1-1, with D unclear. The CDR3 totals 13 residues. The germline gives CDR1 MNHEY, CDR2 SMNVEV (reference sequence). V was clipped by 3 bases and J by 5 bases, with 10 bases between them. The CDR3 region is CASSFGDMTEAFF. The DNA of the CDR3 is TGTGCCAGCAGTTTCGGAGACATGACTGAAGCTTTCTTT.

This chain uses TRBV9 with TRBJ1-2, with D perhaps matching TRBD1 (5 bases). The CDR3 totals 13 residues. The V end lost 5 bases, the J end lost 0 bases, and 8 bases lay between the germline ends. Germline lookup yields CDR1 SGDLS and CDR2 YYNGEE. The CDR3 bases are TGTGCCAGCAGTGAGGGGACTAACTATGGCTACACCTTC. Protein product: CASSEGTNYGYTF.

This clone has more than one count but fewer than ten. CDR3 residues: CATTGLAGGGTGELFF. The CDR3 DNA sequence: TGTGCCACCACGGGACTAGCGGGAGGAGGGACCGGGGAGCTGTTTTTT. The V call is TRBV19, the J call TRBJ2-2, with 15 bases matching TRBD2. CDR1 is LNHDA, CDR2 SQIVND, per germline (reference sequence). The CDR3 sequence is 16 residues long. V was clipped by 10 bases and J by 5 bases; unmatched bases: 8.

The gene calls are TRBV28 and TRBJ2-1; D unclear. CDR1 is MDHEN, CDR2 SYDVKM, per germline. V was shortened by 6 bases and J by 2 bases, with 8 bases between the two germline ends. The CDR3 consists of 13 residues. In nucleotides, the CDR3 is TGTGCCAGCAGACAAGGGACCTACAATGAGCAGTTCTTC. This codes for CASRQGTYNEQFF.

The chain uses TRBV30 and TRBJ2-2; no clear D. The ends were cut back, 4 bases at V and 3 bases at J, with 12 bases in the middle. Per the germline V gene, CDR1 is GTSNPN and CDR2 is SVGIG (reference sequence). The CDR3 is made up of 14 amino acids. The chain's CDR3 is CAWNLAKDTGELFF. DNA for the CDR3: TGTGCCTGGAACCTCGCCAAGGACACCGGGGAGCTGTTTTTT.

V is TRBV15 and J is TRBJ2-7, with 11 bases matching TRBD2. V gave up 0 bases and J gave up 0 bases; unmatched junction bases: 7. Germline V gene sequence: CDR1 LNHNV, CDR2 YYDKDF (reference sequence). This CDR3 spans 18 amino acids. CDR3: CATSRDESSGRISYEQYF. As DNA, the CDR3 is TGTGCCACCAGCAGAGATGAATCTAGCGGGAGGATCTCCTACGAGCAGTACTTC.

The chain couples TRBV7-2 to TRBJ2-5; 11 bases map to TRBD2. With 4 bases clipped from V and 0 bases from J, the junction kept 7 bases outside the gene matches. The length of the CDR3 is 17 residues. CDR1 SGHTA and CDR2 FQGNSA come from the germline V gene. The CDR3 is CASSWGTSGAYQETQYF. The DNA for the CDR3 is TGTGCCAGCAGCTGGGGGACTAGCGGCGCGTACCAAGAGACCCAGTACTTC.

The count of this clone is one. V and J are TRBV28 and TRBJ2-4; TRBD1 matches 7 bases. V was clipped by 7 bases and J by 5 bases; unmatched bases: 2. CDR1 is MDHEN and CDR2 is SYDVKM in the germline V gene. The CDR3 totals 12 residues. CDR3 region: CASTGTENIQYF. The CDR3 nucleotides are TGTGCCAGCACCGGGACAGAAAACATTCAGTACTTC.

V gene TRBV6-5 combines with J gene TRBJ2-7, with 10 bases lining up with TRBD1. V trimming: 5 bases; J trimming: 2 bases; junction bases outside the gene matches: 6. Germline assignment: CDR1 MNHEY and CDR2 SVGAGI. The CDR3 contains 15 residues. CDR3 residues: CASSRTGQGAYEQYF. DNA of the CDR3: TGTGCCAGCAGTCGCACTGGACAGGGGGCCTACGAGCAGTACTTC.

The V gene is TRBV5-1, the J gene TRBJ2-3, with 7 bases matching TRBD1. The germline gives CDR1 SGHRS, CDR2 YFSETQ. The CDR3 loop spans 16 amino acids. The V segment lost 0 bases and the J segment 3 bases; nucleotides outside the gene matches: 7. CDR3 sequence: CASSLGQGPRTDTQYF. The CDR3 DNA reads as TGCGCCAGCAGCTTGGGACAGGGACCCCGAACAGATACGCAGTATTTT. Looking up the rest from reference TRBV5-1 and TRBJ2-3 gives the full variable domain: KAGVTQTPRYLIKTRGQQVTLSCSPISGHRSVSWYQQTPGQGLQFLFEYFSETQRNKGNFPGRFSGRQFSNSRSEMNVSTLELGDSALYLCASSLGQGPRTDTQYFGPGTRLTVL.

The chain recombines TRBV5-6 with TRBJ1-2; D remains unclear. The length of the CDR3 is 13 residues. The germline V gene encodes CDR1 SGHDT and CDR2 YYEEEE. V lost 0 bases and J lost 4, with 7 bases in between. The CDR3 region is CASSLAGGYGYTF. The CDR3 nucleotides are TGTGCCAGCAGCTTGGCCGGCGGCTATGGCTACACCTTC.

V usage is TRBV7-6 and J usage is TRBJ2-1; 11 positions agree with TRBD2. CDR1 and CDR2 from the germline V gene are SGHVS and FNYEAQ. The length of the CDR3 is 16 residues. The V segment lost 6 bases and the J segment 4 bases; nucleotides outside the gene matches: 8. Written as DNA, the CDR3 is TGTGCCAGCAGTCCTCAGACTAGCGGGGTTTACAATGAGCAGTTCTTC. Its protein product is CASSPQTSGVYNEQFF.